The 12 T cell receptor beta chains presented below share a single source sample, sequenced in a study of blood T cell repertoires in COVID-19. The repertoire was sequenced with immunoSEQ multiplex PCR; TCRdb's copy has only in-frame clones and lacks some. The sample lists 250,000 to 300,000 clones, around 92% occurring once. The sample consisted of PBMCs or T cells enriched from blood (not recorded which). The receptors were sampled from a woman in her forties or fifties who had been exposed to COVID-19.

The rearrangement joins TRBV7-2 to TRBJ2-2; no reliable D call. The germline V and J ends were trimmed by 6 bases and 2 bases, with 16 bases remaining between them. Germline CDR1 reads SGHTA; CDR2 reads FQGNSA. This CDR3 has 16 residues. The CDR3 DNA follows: TGTGCCAGCAGTGGTGTAGGCAGGAAAAACACCGGGGAGCTGTTTTTT. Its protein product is CASSGVGRKNTGELFF. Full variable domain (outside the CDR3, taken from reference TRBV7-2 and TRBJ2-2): GAGVSQSPSNKVTEKGKDVELRCDPISGHTALYWYRQSLGQGLEFLIYFQGNSAPDKSGLPSDRFSAERTGGSVSTLTIQRTQQEDSAVYLCASSGVGRKNTGELFFGEGSRLTVL.

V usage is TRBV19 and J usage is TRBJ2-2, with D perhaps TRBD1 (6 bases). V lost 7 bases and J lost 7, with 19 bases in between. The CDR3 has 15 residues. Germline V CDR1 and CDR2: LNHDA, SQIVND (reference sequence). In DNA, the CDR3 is TGTGCCAGTATGACACCGCCAGGGGTGGGCGGGGAGCTGTTTTTT. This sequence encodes CASMTPPGVGGELFF.

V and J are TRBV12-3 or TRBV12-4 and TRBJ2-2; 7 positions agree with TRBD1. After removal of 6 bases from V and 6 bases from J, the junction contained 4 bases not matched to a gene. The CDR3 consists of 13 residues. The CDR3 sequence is CASRPTGAGELFF. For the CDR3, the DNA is TGTGCCAGCAGGCCTACAGGGGCCGGGGAGCTGTTTTTT.

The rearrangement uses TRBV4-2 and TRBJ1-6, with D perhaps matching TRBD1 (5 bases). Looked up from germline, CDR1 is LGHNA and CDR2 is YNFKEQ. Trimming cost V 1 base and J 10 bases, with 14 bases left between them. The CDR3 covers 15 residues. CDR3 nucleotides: TGTGCCAGCAGCCAAGGATTCCAGGGAAGATCACCCCTCCACTTT. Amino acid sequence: CASSQGFQGRSPLHF.

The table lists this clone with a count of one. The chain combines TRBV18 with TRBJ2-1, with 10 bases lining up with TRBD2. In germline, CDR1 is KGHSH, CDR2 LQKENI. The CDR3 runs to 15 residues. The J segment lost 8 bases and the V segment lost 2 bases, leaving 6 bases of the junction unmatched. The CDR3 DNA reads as TGTGCCAGCTCACCAGAGCGGGGGGGCCGGGATGAGCAGTTCTTC. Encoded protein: CASSPERGGRDEQFF. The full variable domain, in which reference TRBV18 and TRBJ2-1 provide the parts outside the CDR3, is NAGVMQNPRHLVRRRGQEARLRCSPMKGHSHVYWYRQLPEEGLKFMVYLQKENIIDESGMPKERFSAEFPKEGPSILRIQQVVRGDSAAYFCASSPERGGRDEQFFGPGTRLTVL.

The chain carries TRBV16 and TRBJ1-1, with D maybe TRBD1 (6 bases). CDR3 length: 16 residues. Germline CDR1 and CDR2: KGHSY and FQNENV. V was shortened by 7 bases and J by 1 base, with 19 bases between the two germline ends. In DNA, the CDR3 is TGTGCCAGCACCCCCGAGGCGGGGGGCGGGAACACTGAAGCTTTCTTT. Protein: CASTPEAGGGNTEAFF. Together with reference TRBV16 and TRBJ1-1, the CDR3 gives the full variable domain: GEEVAQTPKHLVRGEGQKAKLYCAPIKGHSYVFWYQQVLKNEFKFLISFQNENVFDETGMPKERFSAKCLPNSPCSLEIQATKLEDSAVYFCASTPEAGGGNTEAFFGQGTRLTVV.

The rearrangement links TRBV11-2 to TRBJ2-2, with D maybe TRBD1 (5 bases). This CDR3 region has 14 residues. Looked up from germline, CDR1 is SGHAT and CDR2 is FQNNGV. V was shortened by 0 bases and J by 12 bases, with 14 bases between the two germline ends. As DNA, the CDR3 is TGTGCCAGCAGCTTAGATAGGGGATTTGGCCAGCTGTTTTTT. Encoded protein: CASSLDRGFGQLFF.

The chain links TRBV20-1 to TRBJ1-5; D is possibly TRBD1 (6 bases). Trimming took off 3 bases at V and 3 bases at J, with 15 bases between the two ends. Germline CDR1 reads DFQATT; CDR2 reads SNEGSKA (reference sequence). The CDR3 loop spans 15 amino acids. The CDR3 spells CSASSGGTYNQPQHF. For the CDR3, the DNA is TGCAGTGCTAGTTCGGGGGGCACTTACAATCAGCCCCAGCATTTT.

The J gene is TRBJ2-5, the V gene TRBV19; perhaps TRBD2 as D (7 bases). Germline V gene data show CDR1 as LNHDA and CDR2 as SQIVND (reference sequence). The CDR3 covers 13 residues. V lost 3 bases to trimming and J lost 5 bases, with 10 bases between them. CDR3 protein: CASSIAGAETQYF. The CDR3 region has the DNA TGTGCCAGTAGTATTGCGGGGGCGGAGACCCAGTACTTC.

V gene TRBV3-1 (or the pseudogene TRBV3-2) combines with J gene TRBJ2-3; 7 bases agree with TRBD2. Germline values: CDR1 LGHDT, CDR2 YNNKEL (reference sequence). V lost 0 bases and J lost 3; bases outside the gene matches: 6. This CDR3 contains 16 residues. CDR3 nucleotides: TGTGCCAGCAGCCAAGATGCGAGCGGGGTAACAGATACGCAGTATTTT. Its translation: CASSQDASGVTDTQYF.

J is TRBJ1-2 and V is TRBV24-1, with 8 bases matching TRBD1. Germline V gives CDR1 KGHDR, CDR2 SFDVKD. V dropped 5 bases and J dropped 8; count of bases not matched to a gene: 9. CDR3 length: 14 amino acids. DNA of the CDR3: TGTGCCACCAGTGGAGCCGGGACAGGAGGCGGCTACACCTTC. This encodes CATSGAGTGGGYTF.

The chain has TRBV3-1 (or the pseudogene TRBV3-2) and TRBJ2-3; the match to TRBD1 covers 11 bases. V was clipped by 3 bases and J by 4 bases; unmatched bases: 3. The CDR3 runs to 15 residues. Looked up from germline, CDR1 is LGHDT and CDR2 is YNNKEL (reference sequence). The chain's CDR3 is CASSQDRGLADTQYF. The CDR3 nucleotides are TGTGCCAGCAGCCAGGACAGGGGGCTAGCAGATACGCAGTATTTT.